This entry features one T cell receptor beta chain sequence. This entry belongs to a study of cytomegalovirus exposure and HLA in healthy donors. On the study more broadly: The approximately 120 million unique TCR beta sequences, from roughly 170 million T cells, were found by an earlier analysis.

The ends were cut back, 4 bases at V and 10 bases at J, with 15 bases in the middle. Germline V gene data show CDR1 as SGHNT and CDR2 as YYREEE (reference sequence). The CDR3 loop spans 13 amino acids. The PCR contained 60 Vbeta and 13 Jbeta primers. Assay used: immunoSEQ multiplex PCR; TCRdb lists only in-frame clones, some missing. The sample includes approximately 280,000 clones, around nine tenths of them seen just once. The sample consisted of PBMCs. This chain uses TRBV5-4 with TRBJ2-4; D remains ambiguous. The TCR comes from a woman between 18 and 29 years old in good health and CMV-seronegative. The CDR3 DNA reads as TGTGCCAGCAGCCCCCACCCAGGAATTATTCAGTACTTC. Residues: CASSPHPGIIQYF.